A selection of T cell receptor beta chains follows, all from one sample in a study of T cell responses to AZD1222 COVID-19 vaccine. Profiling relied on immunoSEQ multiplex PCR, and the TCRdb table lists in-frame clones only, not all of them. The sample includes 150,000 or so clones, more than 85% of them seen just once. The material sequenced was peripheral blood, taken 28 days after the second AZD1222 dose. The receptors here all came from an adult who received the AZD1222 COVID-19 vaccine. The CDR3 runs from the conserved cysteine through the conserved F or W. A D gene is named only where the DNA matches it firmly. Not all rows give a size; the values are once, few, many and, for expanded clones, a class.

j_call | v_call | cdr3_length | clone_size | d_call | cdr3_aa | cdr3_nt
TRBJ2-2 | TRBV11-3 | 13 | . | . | CASSLGQQGELFF | TGTGCCAGCAGCTTAGGGCAGCAGGGGGAGCTGTTTTTT
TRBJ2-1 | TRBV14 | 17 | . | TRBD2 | CASSLSFRTSGSLEQFF | TGTGCCAGCAGCCTGTCGTTTCGGACTAGCGGGAGTCTTGAGCAGTTCTTC
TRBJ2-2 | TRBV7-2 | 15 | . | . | CASSLGQGLTGELFF | TGTGCCAGCAGCTTAGGTCAGGGGCTCACCGGGGAGCTGTTTTTT
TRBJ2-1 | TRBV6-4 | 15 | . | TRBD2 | CASSDSSSGGNEQFF | TGTGCCAGCAGTGACTCGTCTAGCGGGGGCAATGAGCAGTTCTTC
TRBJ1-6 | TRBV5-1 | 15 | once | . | CASSLGGARGSPLHF | TGCGCCAGCAGCTTGGGAGGAGCCCGGGGTTCACCCCTCCACTTT
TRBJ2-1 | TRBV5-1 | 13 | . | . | CASRGEIYNEQFF | TGCGCCAGCAGAGGGGAGATCTACAATGAGCAGTTCTTC
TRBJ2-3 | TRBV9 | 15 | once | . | CASSVGRGVSDTQYF | TGTGCCAGCAGCGTGGGCAGGGGGGTTTCAGATACGCAGTATTTT
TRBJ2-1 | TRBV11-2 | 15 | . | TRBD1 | CASSRVGQGYNEQFF | TGTGCCAGCAGCCGGGTGGGACAGGGGTACAATGAGCAGTTCTTC
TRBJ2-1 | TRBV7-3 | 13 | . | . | CASSPLAGNEQFF | TGTGCCAGCAGCCCCCTCGCGGGCAATGAGCAGTTCTTC
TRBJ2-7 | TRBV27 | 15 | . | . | CASSLVPLASYEQYF | TGTGCCAGCAGTTTGGTTCCACTAGCTTCCTACGAGCAGTACTTC
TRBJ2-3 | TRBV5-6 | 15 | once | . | CASSLGQTSTDTQYF | TGTGCCAGCAGCTTGGGCCAGACTAGCACAGATACGCAGTATTTT
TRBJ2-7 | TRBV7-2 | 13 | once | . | CASSSPGRYEQYF | TGTGCCAGCAGCTCCCCCGGCAGGTACGAGCAGTACTTC
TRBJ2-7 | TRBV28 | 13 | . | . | CASRQRGVGEQYF | TGTGCCAGCAGGCAAAGGGGGGTAGGCGAGCAGTACTTC
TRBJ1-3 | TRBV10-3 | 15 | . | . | CAISGSGQRGNTIYF | TGTGCCATCAGTGGGTCAGGACAGCGTGGAAACACCATATATTTT
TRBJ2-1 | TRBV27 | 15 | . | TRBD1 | CASSLGAGGTGEQFF | TGTGCCAGCAGTTTAGGGGCAGGGGGTACGGGTGAGCAGTTCTTC
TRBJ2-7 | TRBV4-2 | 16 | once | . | CASSPAHGRVTYEQYF | TGTGCCAGCAGCCCTGCCCATGGACGGGTAACCTACGAGCAGTACTTC
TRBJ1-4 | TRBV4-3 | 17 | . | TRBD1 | CASSQDAWTGENEKLFF | TGCGCCAGCAGCCAAGATGCTTGGACAGGGGAGAACGAAAAACTGTTTTTT
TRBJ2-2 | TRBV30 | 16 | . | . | CAWGRWQQPNTGELFF | TGTGCCTGGGGGAGGTGGCAGCAACCGAACACCGGGGAGCTGTTTTTT
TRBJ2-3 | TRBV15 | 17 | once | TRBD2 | CATSRGLSGRGTDTQYF | TGTGCCACCAGCAGAGGGTTAAGCGGGAGGGGGACAGATACGCAGTATTTT
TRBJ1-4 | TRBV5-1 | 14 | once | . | CASSLDGFNEKLFF | TGCGCCAGCAGCTTGGACGGCTTTAATGAAAAACTGTTTTTT
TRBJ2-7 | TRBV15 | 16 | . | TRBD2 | CATSNPGSGSSYEQYF | TGTGCCACCAGCAACCCGGGTAGCGGGAGTTCCTACGAGCAGTACTTC
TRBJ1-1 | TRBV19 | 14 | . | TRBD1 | CATLGRDREHEAFF | TGTGCCACCCTCGGCCGGGACAGGGAGCATGAAGCTTTCTTT
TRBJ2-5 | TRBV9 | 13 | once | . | CASSVAGQETQYF | TGTGCCAGCAGCGTAGCGGGTCAAGAGACCCAGTACTTC
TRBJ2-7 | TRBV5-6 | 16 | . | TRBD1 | CASSGGTGDPFYEQYF | TGTGCCAGCAGCGGCGGGACAGGGGACCCCTTCTACGAGCAGTACTTC
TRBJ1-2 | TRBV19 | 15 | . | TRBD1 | CASSEGQGFGYGYTF | TGTGCCAGTAGTGAGGGACAGGGTTTCGGCTATGGCTACACCTTC
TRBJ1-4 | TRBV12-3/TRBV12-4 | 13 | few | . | CASKGRNNEKLFF | TGTGCCAGCAAGGGCCGAAATAATGAAAAACTGTTTTTT
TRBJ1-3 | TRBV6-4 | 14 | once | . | CASRWRNSGNTIYF | TGTGCCAGCCGTTGGCGGAACTCTGGAAACACCATATATTTT
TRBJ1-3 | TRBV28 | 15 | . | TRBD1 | CASRIRGVSGNTIYF | TGTGCCAGCAGGATCAGGGGGGTCTCTGGAAACACCATATATTTT